This TCR beta chain was sequenced in a study of cytomegalovirus exposure and HLA in healthy donors. About the study: The Caucasian-associated ancestry cluster held roughly 81% of 300 to 450 genotyped donors.

The germline V gene has CDR1 SGHVS and CDR2 FQNEAQ. The CDR3 length is 17 residues. The junction had 9 bases not matched to a gene; V was cut back by 1 base and J by 2 bases. Both 60 Vbeta primers and 13 Jbeta primers went into the PCR. Produced via immunoSEQ multiplex PCR; TCRdb's table is partial and in-frame only. The sample holds about 99,000 clones; roughly 9.1% are singletons and the top ten take approximately 6.1%. Comments on this clone: Antigen unknown.

These donors counted as nominally healthy when sampled, but unrecorded immune exposures were likely. Study-level findings and limits: Accurate prediction of most subjects' HLA-A and HLA-B alleles from TCR beta sequences was reported. Beyond CMV serostatus, there was no information to go on about immune exposure.

Sequencing input: PBMCs. The receptor was isolated from a man in his forties or fifties in good health and CMV-seropositive. V gene TRBV7-8 combines with J gene TRBJ2-7; 9 nucleotides align to TRBD2. The CDR3 sequence: CASSLELGLAGPYEQYF. CDR3 in DNA: TGTGCCAGCAGCTTAGAATTAGGCCTAGCGGGGCCCTACGAGCAGTACTTC.